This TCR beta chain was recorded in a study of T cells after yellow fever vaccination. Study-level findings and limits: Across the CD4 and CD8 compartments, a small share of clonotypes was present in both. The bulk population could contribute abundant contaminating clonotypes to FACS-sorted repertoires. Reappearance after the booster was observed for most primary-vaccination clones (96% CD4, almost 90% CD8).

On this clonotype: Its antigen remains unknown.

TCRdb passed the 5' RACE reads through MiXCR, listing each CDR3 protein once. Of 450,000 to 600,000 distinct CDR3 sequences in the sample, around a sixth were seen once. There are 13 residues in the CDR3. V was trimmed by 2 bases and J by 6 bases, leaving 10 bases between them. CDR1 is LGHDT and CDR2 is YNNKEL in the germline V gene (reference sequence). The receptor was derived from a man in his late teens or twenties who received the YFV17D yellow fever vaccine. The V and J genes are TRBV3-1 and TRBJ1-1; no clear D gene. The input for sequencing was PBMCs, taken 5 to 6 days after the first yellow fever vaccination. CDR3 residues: CASSQFPRPEAFF. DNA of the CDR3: TGTGCCAGCAGCCAATTCCCCCGGCCTGAAGCTTTCTTT.